This TCR beta chain was identified in a study of cytomegalovirus exposure and HLA in healthy donors. General study findings and limits: In vitro testing confirmed three CMV-associated chains as specific for CMV antigens. Some segments of the V type, notably TRBV6-2 and TRBV6-3, were excluded as indistinguishable.

A remark on this clone: What it recognizes is unknown.

The PCR used 60 Vbeta and 13 Jbeta primers. Repertoires were generated with immunoSEQ multiplex PCR, while TCRdb's copy carries only in-frame clones and drops some. Found here are roughly 150,000 clones, roughly 78% of them singletons; the top ten hold 6.5% to 7%. CDR1 is SGHTA and CDR2 is FQGTGA in the germline V gene. J was trimmed by 0 bases and V by 0 bases; bases with no gene match: 0. The CDR3 extends over 15 amino acids. What was sequenced was PBMCs. The clonotype comes from a man aged 35 to 55 in good health and CMV-seropositive. This sequence joins TRBV7-3 and TRBJ2-3; 7 nucleotides agree with TRBD2. CDR3 coding DNA: TGTGCCAGCAGCTTAACTAGCGGGAGCACAGATACGCAGTATTTT. Encoded protein: CASSLTSGSTDTQYF.